This is a list of T cell receptor beta chains from one sample in a study of identical twins. TCRdb itself ran the 5' RACE reads through MiXCR, one entry per CDR3 protein. The sample lists some 710,000 distinct CDR3 sequences, roughly 6% occurring once. The sequenced material came from naive T cells sorted from blood. The receptors here all came from a young man in good health. Each CDR3 is given with its conserved first and last residue. D genes are given only for firm matches. Rows may omit the clone size; those that give it use once, few, many or a size class.

J | V | size | D | CDR3 | DNA
TRBJ2-3 | TRBV24-1 | . | . | CATSGAYTDTQYF | TGTGCCACCAGTGGAGCCTATACAGATACGCAGTATTTT
TRBJ1-5 | TRBV12-3/TRBV12-4 | many | TRBD1 | CASSFTQGRGNQPQHF | TGTGCCAGCAGTTTCACACAGGGGCGAGGCAATCAGCCCCAGCATTTT
TRBJ2-4 | TRBV21-1 | many | . | CASSSRPEKAKNIQYF | TGTGCCAGCAGCAGTCGGCCCGAGAAAGCCAAAAACATTCAGTACTTC
TRBJ1-4 | TRBV6-2/TRBV6-3 | few | . | CASSYDPGREKLFF | TGTGCCAGCAGTTACGACCCCGGACGAGAAAAACTGTTTTTT
TRBJ2-3 | TRBV12-3/TRBV12-4 | few | TRBD2 | CASSLTSSGRTDTQYF | TGTGCCAGCAGTTTAACCAGTAGCGGGAGGACAGATACGCAGTATTTT
TRBJ2-1 | TRBV4-2 | many | TRBD2 | CASSRPSGLASMSRTSFNEQFF | TGTGCCAGCAGCCGACCGTCGGGACTAGCTTCAATGAGTCGGACTAGCTTCAATGAGCAGTTCTTC
TRBJ2-2 | TRBV29-1 | many | . | CSVVGVTGELFF | TGCAGCGTTGTCGGGGTGACCGGGGAGCTGTTTTTT
TRBJ2-3 | TRBV6-1 | many | TRBD2 | CASSVLAGGITDTQYF | TGTGCCAGCAGTGTTTTGGCGGGAGGGATCACAGATACGCAGTATTTT
TRBJ2-2 | TRBV9 | . | TRBD2 | CASSVGSGTGELFF | TGTGCCAGCAGCGTAGGTAGCGGGACCGGGGAGCTGTTTTTT
TRBJ1-2 | TRBV7-2 | many | . | CASSFGGLYGYTF | TGTGCCAGCAGCTTTGGAGGGCTCTATGGCTACACCTTC
TRBJ2-2 | TRBV6-1 | few | . | CASRRQGGGTGELFF | TGTGCCAGCAGAAGGCAGGGGGGGGGCACCGGGGAGCTGTTTTTT
TRBJ2-1 | TRBV20-1 | . | TRBD2 | CAGTSVSEQFF | TGCGCCGGGACTAGCGTTTCTGAGCAGTTCTTC
TRBJ1-1 | TRBV12-3/TRBV12-4 | many | TRBD1 | CASSLRTGGTEAFF | TGTGCCAGCAGTTTACGGACAGGGGGCACTGAAGCTTTCTTT
TRBJ2-3 | TRBV6-5 | many | TRBD1 | CASSSLAGQGKTDTQYF | TGTGCCAGCAGTTCACTGGCGGGACAGGGAAAAACAGATACGCAGTATTTT
TRBJ1-2 | TRBV29-1 | . | . | CSVLAGDNYGYTF | TGCAGCGTTTTGGCAGGGGATAACTATGGCTACACCTTC
TRBJ2-5 | TRBV30 | . | . | CAWSSPGTGKETQYF | TGTGCCTGGAGTAGTCCCGGGACGGGGAAAGAGACCCAGTACTTC
TRBJ2-6 | TRBV10-3 | few | . | CAIRAGKDSGANVLTF | TGTGCCATTAGGGCAGGAAAAGACTCTGGGGCCAACGTCCTGACTTTC
TRBJ2-1 | TRBV29-1 | many | . | CSGLGADEQFF | TGCAGCGGCCTGGGGGCGGATGAGCAGTTCTTC
TRBJ2-1 | TRBV20-1 | many | . | CSAPPPLLPRSEQFF | TGCAGTGCCCCTCCCCCACTCCTACCACGGAGTGAGCAGTTCTTC
TRBJ2-3 | TRBV29-1 | . | TRBD2 | CSVHGLAGITDTQYF | TGCAGCGTTCACGGACTAGCGGGAATCACAGATACGCAGTATTTT